A selection of T cell receptor beta chains follows, all from one sample in a study of T cell responses to AZD1222 COVID-19 vaccine. Profiling relied on immunoSEQ multiplex PCR, and the TCRdb table lists in-frame clones only, not all of them. This table has approximately 110,000 clones, 80% to 90% appearing once. The starting material was peripheral blood, obtained 28 days after the second AZD1222 dose. Source of these receptors: an adult who received the AZD1222 COVID-19 vaccine. The CDR3 runs from the conserved cysteine through the conserved F or W. The order of the fields is J gene, CDR3 length, V gene, clone size, D gene, CDR3 DNA, CDR3 protein. D genes are given only for firm matches. Part of the rows lack a size; the others show once, few, many or a class for expanded clones.

>TRBJ1-2|11|TRBV11-2|.|.
TGTGCCAGCAGCCCGGGTGTTGGCTACACCTTC
CASSPGVGYTF
>TRBJ2-1|16|TRBV4-1|.|TRBD2
TGCGCCAGCAGCCAAGTCCTGGCGGGAGCCCTCAATGAGCAGTTCTTC
CASSQVLAGALNEQFF
>TRBJ2-7|14|TRBV7-8|.|.
TGTGCCAGCAGCGCGGGGGACAGCTCCTACGAGCAGTACTTC
CASSAGDSSYEQYF
>TRBJ1-4|12|TRBV2|.|.
TGTGCTACCGGCCAGGGAATAGAAAAACTGTTTTTT
CATGQGIEKLFF
>TRBJ2-2|13|TRBV11-1|.|.
TGTGCCAGCAGCTTATCCCCCACCGGGGAGCTGTTTTTT
CASSLSPTGELFF
>TRBJ1-1|15|TRBV6-6|.|.
TGTGCCAGCAGATCCCCCCAGGGAGCGCGGGCTGAAGCTTTCTTT
CASRSPQGARAEAFF
>TRBJ1-2|15|TRBV30|.|.
TGTGCCTGGAGTGTACTCCGCAGATCTAACTATGGCTACACCTTC
CAWSVLRRSNYGYTF
>TRBJ1-5|15|TRBV5-1|.|.
TGCGCCAGCAGCTTGGCGGGATATGACAATCAGCCCCAGCATTTT
CASSLAGYDNQPQHF
>TRBJ2-1|16|TRBV6-5|.|.
TGTGCCAGCAGTTATTTTGTCGGGTTAAATATGAATGAGCAGTTCTTC
CASSYFVGLNMNEQFF
>TRBJ2-7|15|TRBV7-2|.|TRBD2
TGTGCCAGCAGCTTATGGCGGGAGGGCCCATACGAGCAGTACTTC
CASSLWREGPYEQYF
>TRBJ2-7|11|TRBV14|.|.
TGTGCCAGCAGCCTCCAGACAAAGCAGTACTTC
CASSLQTKQYF
>TRBJ2-7|15|TRBV27|.|.
TGTGCCAGCAGCCCCCCCAGGGGACTACAATACGAGCAGTACTTC
CASSPPRGLQYEQYF
>TRBJ2-7|14|TRBV24-1|.|.
TGTGCCACCAGTGATGGGACCTTTCGACACGAGCAGTACTTC
CATSDGTFRHEQYF
>TRBJ2-5|19|TRBV6-1|.|.
TGTGCCAGCAGTGAAGGTCTTTCAGCCTCAGGGTGGGGTGGAGAGACCCAGTACTTC
CASSEGLSASGWGGETQYF
>TRBJ2-7|14|TRBV5-1|.|.
TGCGCCAGCAGTTCGGGGAGCGATCCCTACGAGCAGTACTTC
CASSSGSDPYEQYF
>TRBJ1-5|15|TRBV7-8|.|TRBD1
TGTGCCAGCAGCCCAACAGGGGGCCCCAATCAGCCCCAGCATTTT
CASSPTGGPNQPQHF
>TRBJ2-7|13|TRBV20-1|.|TRBD1
TGCAGTGCTAGTGGGACAGGGGGAAACGAGCAGTACTTC
CSASGTGGNEQYF
>TRBJ2-3|13|TRBV29-1|.|TRBD2
TGCAGCGCCGGGACTAGCGCTTCAGATACGCAGTATTTT
CSAGTSASDTQYF
>TRBJ2-1|10|TRBV28|.|.
TGTGCCAGCAATGGCAATGAGCAGTTCTTC
CASNGNEQFF
>TRBJ2-3|14|TRBV6-5|few|TRBD1
TGTGCCAGCAGTTGGGACAGGGGCGCAGATACGCAGTATTTT
CASSWDRGADTQYF
>TRBJ2-2|15|TRBV7-2|.|.
TGTGCCAGCTGCCCGGGTGGGTCGACCACCGGGGAGCTGTTTTTT
CASCPGGSTTGELFF
>TRBJ2-7|16|TRBV27|.|.
TGTGCCAGCAGTTTTGTAAGTCGGGGTTCGTCCTACGAGCAGTACTTC
CASSFVSRGSSYEQYF
>TRBJ1-1|14|TRBV23-1|.|.
TGCGCCAGCAGTCAATCGAGGAAGAACACTGAAGCTTTCTTT
CASSQSRKNTEAFF
>TRBJ2-2|15|TRBV19|few|TRBD2
TGTGCCAGTAATAGCGGGAGTCTTAAGGGCGGGGAGCTGTTTTTT
CASNSGSLKGGELFF
>TRBJ2-7|13|TRBV11-2|.|TRBD1
TGTGCCAGCAGCTTTGACAGGGGCTACGAGCAGTACTTC
CASSFDRGYEQYF
>TRBJ2-2|18|TRBV27|.|TRBD2
TGTGCCAGCACATCTAGCGGGAGGGCCGATTGGAACACCGGGGAGCTGTTTTTT
CASTSSGRADWNTGELFF
>TRBJ1-4|15|TRBV4-2|.|.
TGTGCCAGCAGCCACGTTACAGGTCTTAATGAAAAACTGTTTTTT
CASSHVTGLNEKLFF
>TRBJ1-1|14|TRBV28|.|.
TGTGCCAGCAGTTTATTAGGGAGGGACACTGAAGCTTTCTTT
CASSLLGRDTEAFF
>TRBJ1-5|13|TRBV6-5|.|.
TGTGCCAGCAGCCCCGAACCAGGCCGGCCCCAGCATTTT
CASSPEPGRPQHF
>TRBJ2-1|12|TRBV19|once|.
TGTGCCAGTGGGGTAAGGTTCGTTGAGCAGTTCTTC
CASGVRFVEQFF
>TRBJ2-7|15|TRBV19|.|TRBD2
TGTGCCAGTAGTACGTTAGCGGGAGGGCCCTACGAGCAGTACTTC
CASSTLAGGPYEQYF
>TRBJ1-1|11|TRBV20-1|.|.
TGCAGTGCTAGGGAGAACACTGAAGCTTTCTTT
CSARENTEAFF
>TRBJ2-3|13|TRBV29-1|.|TRBD1
TGCAGCGTAGACAGGGCTGACACAGATACGCAGTATTTT
CSVDRADTDTQYF
>TRBJ2-7|12|TRBV6-5|.|.
TGTGCCAGCACCTGGACCCCCTACGAGCAGTACTTC
CASTWTPYEQYF
>TRBJ1-1|13|TRBV2|.|.
TGTGCCAGCACGCGTTCGGGGACACTCAAAGCTTTCTTT
CASTRSGTLKAFF
>TRBJ1-2|15|TRBV28|.|.
TGTGCCAGCAGTTCTTTGTCGGGCCATAACTATGGCTACACCTTC
CASSSLSGHNYGYTF
>TRBJ2-2|15|TRBV15|.|.
TGTGCCACCAGCAGTCCAAGGGGGAACACCGGGGAGCTGTTTTTT
CATSSPRGNTGELFF